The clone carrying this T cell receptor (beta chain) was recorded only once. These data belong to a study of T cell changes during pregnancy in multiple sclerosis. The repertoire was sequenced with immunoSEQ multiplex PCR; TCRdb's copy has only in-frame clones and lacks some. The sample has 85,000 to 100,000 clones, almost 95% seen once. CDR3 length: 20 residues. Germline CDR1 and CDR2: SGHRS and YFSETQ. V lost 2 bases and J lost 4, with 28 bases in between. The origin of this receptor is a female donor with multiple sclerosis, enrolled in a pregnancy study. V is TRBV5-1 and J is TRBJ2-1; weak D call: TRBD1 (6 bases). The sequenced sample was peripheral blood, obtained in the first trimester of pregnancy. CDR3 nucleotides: TGCGCCAGCAGCTTTCAGACAGGAATAATAAAGTCGGATTTGTACAATGAGCAGTTCTTC. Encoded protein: CASSFQTGIIKSDLYNEQFF.